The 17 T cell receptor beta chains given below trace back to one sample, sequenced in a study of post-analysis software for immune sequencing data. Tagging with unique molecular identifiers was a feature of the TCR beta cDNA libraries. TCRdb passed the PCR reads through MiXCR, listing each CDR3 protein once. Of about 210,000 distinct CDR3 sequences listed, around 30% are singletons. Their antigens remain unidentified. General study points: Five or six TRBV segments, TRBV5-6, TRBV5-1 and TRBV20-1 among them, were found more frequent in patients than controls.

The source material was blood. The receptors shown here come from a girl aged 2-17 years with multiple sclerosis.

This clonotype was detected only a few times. The DNA of the CDR3 is TGCGCCAGCAGCTTAGGGACAAGAACCTACGAGCAGTACTTC. It translates to CASSLGTRTYEQYF. The chain combines TRBV5-1 with TRBJ2-7, with D possibly matching TRBD1 (6 bases). In germline, CDR1 is SGHRS, CDR2 YFSETQ. V lost 2 bases to trimming and J lost 2 bases, with 11 bases between them. This CDR3 spans 14 amino acids. The whole variable domain, remainder taken from reference TRBV5-1 and TRBJ2-7, is KAGVTQTPRYLIKTRGQQVTLSCSPISGHRSVSWYQQTPGQGLQFLFEYFSETQRNKGNFPGRFSGRQFSNSRSEMNVSTLELGDSALYLCASSLGTRTYEQYFGPGTRLTVT.

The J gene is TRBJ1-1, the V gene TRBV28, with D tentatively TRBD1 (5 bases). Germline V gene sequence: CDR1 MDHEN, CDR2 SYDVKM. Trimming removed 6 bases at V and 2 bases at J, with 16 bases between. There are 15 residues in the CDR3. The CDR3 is CASSLPPGTNTEAFF. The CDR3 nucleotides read TGTGCCAGCAGCTTGCCCCCCGGGACCAACACTGAAGCTTTCTTT.

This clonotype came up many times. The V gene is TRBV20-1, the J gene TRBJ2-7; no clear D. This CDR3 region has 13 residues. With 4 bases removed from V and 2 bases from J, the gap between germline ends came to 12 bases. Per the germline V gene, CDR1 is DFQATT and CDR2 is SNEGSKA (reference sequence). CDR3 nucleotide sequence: TGCAGTGCTAAGACACAAGAAGCCTACGAGCAGTACTTC. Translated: CSAKTQEAYEQYF.

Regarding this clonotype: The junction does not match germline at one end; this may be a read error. The CDR3 region has the DNA TGCACCAGCAGCCTGAACCCCGGGACTATAATCTACAATGAGCAGTTCTTC. This codes for CTSSLNPGTIIYNEQFF. The V call is TRBV5-1, the J call TRBJ2-1; the match to TRBD2 covers 7 bases. The CDR3 has 17 residues. Germline V gene sequence: CDR1 SGHRS, CDR2 YFSETQ.

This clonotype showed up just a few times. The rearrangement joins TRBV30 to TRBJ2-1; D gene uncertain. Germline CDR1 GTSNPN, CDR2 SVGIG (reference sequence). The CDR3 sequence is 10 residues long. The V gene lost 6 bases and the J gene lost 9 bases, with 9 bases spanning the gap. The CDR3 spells CACKWGEQFF. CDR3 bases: TGTGCCTGTAAGTGGGGTGAGCAGTTCTTC.

CDR3 sequence: CASSSTGNEKLFF. DNA of the CDR3: TGTGCCAGCTCATCGACCGGGAATGAAAAACTGTTTTTT. The chain employs TRBV18 and TRBJ1-4; D is unclear. V was shortened by 5 bases and J by 5 bases, with 9 bases between the two germline ends. The CDR3 loop spans 13 amino acids. CDR1 is KGHSH and CDR2 is LQKENI in the germline V gene.

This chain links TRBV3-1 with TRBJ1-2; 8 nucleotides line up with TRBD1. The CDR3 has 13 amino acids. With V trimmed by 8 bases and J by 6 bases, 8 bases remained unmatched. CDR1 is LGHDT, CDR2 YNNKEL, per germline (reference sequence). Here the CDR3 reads CASGRDRSNGYTF. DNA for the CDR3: TGTGCCAGCGGCAGGGACAGGTCGAATGGCTACACCTTC.

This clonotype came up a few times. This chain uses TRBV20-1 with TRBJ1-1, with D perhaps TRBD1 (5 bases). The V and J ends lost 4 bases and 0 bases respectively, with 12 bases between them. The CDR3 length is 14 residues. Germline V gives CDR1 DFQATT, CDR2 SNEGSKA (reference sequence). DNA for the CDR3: TGCAGTGCTACTCCCGGGACGGTGAACACTGAAGCTTTCTTT. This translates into CSATPGTVNTEAFF.

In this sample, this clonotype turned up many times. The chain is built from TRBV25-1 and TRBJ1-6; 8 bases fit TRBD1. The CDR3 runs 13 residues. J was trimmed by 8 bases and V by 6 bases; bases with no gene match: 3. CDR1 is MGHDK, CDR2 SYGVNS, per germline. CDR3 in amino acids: CASRKTGDSPLHF. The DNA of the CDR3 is TGTGCCAGCAGAAAGACAGGGGATTCACCCCTCCACTTT.

In nucleotides, the CDR3 is TGCGCCAGCAGCCGCGGACAGGGCGGCACTGAAGCTTTCTTT. Protein product: CASSRGQGGTEAFF. V is TRBV5-1 and J is TRBJ1-1, with TRBD1 matching 8 bases. The CDR3 covers 14 residues. Germline lookup yields CDR1 SGHRS and CDR2 YFSETQ. V lost 4 bases to trimming and J lost 4 bases; unmatched junction nucleotides: 6.

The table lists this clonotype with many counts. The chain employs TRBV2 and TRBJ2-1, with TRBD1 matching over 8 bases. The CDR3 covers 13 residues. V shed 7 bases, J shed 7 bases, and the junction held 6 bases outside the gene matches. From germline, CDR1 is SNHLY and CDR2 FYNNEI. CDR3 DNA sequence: TGTGCCAGCAATGGACAGGGAACAAATGAGCAGTTCTTC. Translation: CASNGQGTNEQFF.

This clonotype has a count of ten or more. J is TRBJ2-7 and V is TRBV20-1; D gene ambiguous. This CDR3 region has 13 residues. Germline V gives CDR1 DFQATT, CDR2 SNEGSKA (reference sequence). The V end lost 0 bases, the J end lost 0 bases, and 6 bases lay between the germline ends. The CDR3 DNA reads TGCAGTGCTAGAGATGCGCCCTCCTACGAGCAGTACTTC. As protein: CSARDAPSYEQYF.

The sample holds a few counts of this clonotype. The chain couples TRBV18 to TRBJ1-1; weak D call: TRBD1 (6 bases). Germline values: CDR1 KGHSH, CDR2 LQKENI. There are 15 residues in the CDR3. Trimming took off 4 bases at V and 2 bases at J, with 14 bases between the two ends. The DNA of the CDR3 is TGTGCCAGCTCACTTGGGGGGGGGCGAAACACTGAAGCTTTCTTT. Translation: CASSLGGGRNTEAFF.

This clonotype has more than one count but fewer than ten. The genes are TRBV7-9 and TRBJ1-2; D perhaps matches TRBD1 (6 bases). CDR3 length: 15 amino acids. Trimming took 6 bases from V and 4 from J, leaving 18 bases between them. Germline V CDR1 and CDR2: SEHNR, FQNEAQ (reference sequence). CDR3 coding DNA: TGTGCCAGCAGTCAACTTGTAACAGGGAGCTATGGCTACACCTTC. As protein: CASSQLVTGSYGYTF.

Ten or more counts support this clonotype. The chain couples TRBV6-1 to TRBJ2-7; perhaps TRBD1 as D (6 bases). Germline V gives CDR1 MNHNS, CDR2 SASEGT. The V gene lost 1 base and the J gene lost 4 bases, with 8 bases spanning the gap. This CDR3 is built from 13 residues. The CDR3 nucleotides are TGTGCCAGCAGTGAAGGGACAGTTTACGAGCAGTACTTC. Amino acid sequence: CASSEGTVYEQYF.

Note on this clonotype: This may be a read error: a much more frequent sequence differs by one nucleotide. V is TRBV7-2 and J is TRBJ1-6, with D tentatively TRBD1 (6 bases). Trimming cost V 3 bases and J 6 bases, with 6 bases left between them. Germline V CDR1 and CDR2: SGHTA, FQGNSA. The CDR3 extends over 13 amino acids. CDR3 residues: CASSFRGNSPLHF. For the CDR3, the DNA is TGTGCCAGCAGCTTCAGGGGTAATTCACCCCTCCACTTT.

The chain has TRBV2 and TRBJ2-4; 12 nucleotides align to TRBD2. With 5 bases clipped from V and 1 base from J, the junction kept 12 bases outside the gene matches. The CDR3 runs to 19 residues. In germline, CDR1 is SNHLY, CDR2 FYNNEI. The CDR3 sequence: CASSLRASGGVLAKNIQYF. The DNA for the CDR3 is TGTGCCAGCAGTCTAAGGGCTAGCGGGGGGGTCTTGGCCAAAAACATTCAGTACTTC.